This T cell receptor (beta chain) was captured by sequencing in a study of T-cell reconstitution after alpha-beta-depleted transplantation in children. General study findings and limits: Expanded graft clones, several hundred of them, were reportedly the source of alpha-beta T cells about two months after transplant.

This clonotype appeared a single time. Its antigen is unknown. Unique molecular identifiers tagged the TCRbeta library. Each CDR3 protein gets one entry after TCRdb re-called the PCR reads with MiXCR. The sample lists hundreds of thousands of distinct CDR3 sequences, 10% to 15% seen once, with about 2.2% in the top ten. The CDR3 runs 19 residues. The J segment lost 0 bases and the V segment lost 0 bases, leaving 11 bases of the junction unmatched. The germline V gene has CDR1 DFQATT and CDR2 SNEGSKA (reference sequence). The sequenced sample was PBMCs, mostly from graft donor cells, obtained 360 days after TCRalphabeta/CD19-depleted stem cell transplant. This sequence joins TRBV20-1 and TRBJ2-1; 10 bases are shared with TRBD2. The sequence was collected from a male patient younger than 18 who had a stem cell transplant for acute myeloid leukemia, so the T cells may come from the graft donor. CDR3 amino acids: CSARESTSGFHSSYNEQFF. The DNA of the CDR3 is TGCAGTGCTAGAGAGTCGACTAGCGGGTTCCATAGCTCCTACAATGAGCAGTTCTTC.